The next 12 T cell receptor beta chains were all read from a single sample in a study of CD8 T cells in ankylosing spondylitis. TCRdb processed the 5' RACE reads anew with MiXCR; each CDR3 protein has one entry. The sample has some 220,000 distinct CDR3 sequences, 8% to 9% seen once. The sample comprised blood, either unsorted or a sorted T cell fraction (not recorded which). The receptors were gathered from a female donor with ankylosing spondylitis or in good health (not recorded which).

The chain has TRBV5-1 and TRBJ2-7; 7 bases fit TRBD2. CDR1 is SGHRS, CDR2 YFSETQ, per germline. The CDR3 has 13 residues. The trim removed 4 bases at V and 4 bases at J, leaving 5 bases unmatched. For the CDR3, the DNA is TGCGCCAGCAGCGCAAGCGGGAAATACGAGCAGTACTTC. Translated, it gives CASSASGKYEQYF.

The sample holds a few counts of this clonotype. The gene calls are TRBV7-2 and TRBJ2-1; TRBD2 aligns across 8 bases. CDR3 size: 14 residues. The germline CDR1 and CDR2 sequences are SGHTA and FQGNSA. V dropped 8 bases and J dropped 0; count of bases not matched to a gene: 3. CDR3 coding DNA: TGTGCCAGCTCCGGGACTAGCTCCTACAATGAGCAGTTCTTC. Translating gives CASSGTSSYNEQFF.

In its sample, this clonotype was seen many times. The chain has TRBV20-1 and TRBJ1-5; 10 bases are shared with TRBD1. Germline-derived CDR1 and CDR2 are DFQATT and SNEGSKA (reference sequence). The CDR3 is 14 residues long. The junction had 7 bases not matched to a gene; V was cut back by 3 bases and J by 8 bases. The CDR3 bases are TGCAGTGCTAGGCCGACAGGGGGCCGGGAGCCCCAGCATTTT. Its translation: CSARPTGGREPQHF.

The rearrangement uses TRBV6-6 and TRBJ1-2, with 8 bases lining up with TRBD1. The V segment lost 2 bases and the J segment 4 bases; nucleotides outside the gene matches: 6. CDR3 length: 15 amino acids. The germline V gene encodes CDR1 MNHNY and CDR2 SVGAGI (reference sequence). CDR3 DNA: TGTGCCAGCAGTTACGCAGGGGGCGCGGCCTATGGCTACACCTTC. Amino acid sequence: CASSYAGGAAYGYTF.

This clonotype was seen many times. The chain has TRBV20-1 and TRBJ2-7; D may be TRBD1 or TRBD2 (5 bases each). Per germline, CDR1 DFQATT and CDR2 SNEGSKA (reference sequence). Trimming cost V 5 bases and J 3 bases, with 14 bases left between them. This CDR3 spans 13 amino acids. The CDR3 bases are TGCAGTGCTCCGGGACCCCTCGACTACGAGCAGTACTTC. This codes for CSAPGPLDYEQYF.

CDR3 sequence reads: CASSRKNTDTQYF. In DNA, the CDR3 is TGTGCCAGCAGCCGGAAAAACACAGATACGCAGTATTTT. The rearrangement links TRBV7-2 to TRBJ2-3; D is ambiguous. The CDR3 contains 13 residues. Germline V CDR1 and CDR2: SGHTA, FQGNSA. Trimming removed 5 bases from V and 2 bases from J, with 8 bases in between.

The chain uses TRBV7-8 and TRBJ2-5; weak D call: TRBD2 (6 bases). Trimming stripped 4 bases from V and 1 base from J, with 19 bases between. Germline CDR1 reads SGHVS; CDR2 reads FQNEAQ. The CDR3 runs to 17 residues. For the CDR3, the DNA is TGTGCCAGCAGCTGGGACTCTTACAAGAGGGGCCAAGAGACCCAGTACTTC. Its protein product is CASSWDSYKRGQETQYF.

This clonotype has just a few counts. The rearrangement joins TRBV20-1 to TRBJ1-2; 7 bases line up with TRBD1. Germline V gene data show CDR1 as DFQATT and CDR2 as SNEGSKA (reference sequence). This CDR3 has 13 residues. With 0 bases clipped from V and 8 bases from J, the junction kept 6 bases outside the gene matches. Here the CDR3 DNA reads TGCAGTGCTAGAGATCCGCAGGGGGGAGGCTACACCTTC. Protein product: CSARDPQGGGYTF.

With regard to this clonotype: A much larger clone lies a single base off, so this may be a read error. The gene calls are TRBV28 and TRBJ2-1, with D tentatively TRBD1 or TRBD2 (5 bases each). The germline CDR1 and CDR2 sequences are MDHEN and SYDVKM. The CDR3 spans 16 residues. The V and J ends lost 4 bases and 4 bases respectively, with 17 bases between them. CDR3 DNA sequence: TGTGCCAGCAGTTCCATGAGGGAGTGGGGGTACAATGAGCAGTTCTTC. Protein sequence: CASSSMREWGYNEQFF.

This clonotype was found many times. The chain couples TRBV11-3 to TRBJ2-2; 7 bases are a match to TRBD2. V was pared by 0 bases and J by 6 bases, with 1 base of the junction left unmatched. Germline CDR1 reads SGHNT; CDR2 reads YENEEA. The CDR3 extends over 14 amino acids. The CDR3 reads CASSLEAGSGELFF. The DNA for the CDR3 is TGTGCCAGCAGCTTAGAAGCGGGGTCCGGGGAGCTGTTTTTT.

A few counts support this clonotype. The V gene is TRBV5-6, the J gene TRBJ1-2, with TRBD1 matching over 9 bases. Germline CDR1 SGHDT, CDR2 YYEEEE. This CDR3 comprises 14 residues. The junction had 5 bases not matched to a gene; V was cut back by 4 bases and J by 4 bases. The chain's CDR3 is CASSPDRGSYGYTF. In DNA form, the CDR3 reads TGTGCCAGCAGCCCGGACAGGGGTAGCTATGGCTACACCTTC.

The table lists this clonotype with a few counts. J is TRBJ1-4 and V is TRBV7-9, with D unclear. This CDR3 has 15 residues. The germline CDR1 and CDR2 sequences are SEHNR and FQNEAQ (reference sequence). With 3 bases removed from V and 4 bases from J, the gap between germline ends came to 12 bases. CDR3 in amino acids: CASSFIRSDNEKLFF. CDR3 in DNA: TGTGCCAGCAGCTTTATCAGGTCCGATAATGAAAAACTGTTTTTT.